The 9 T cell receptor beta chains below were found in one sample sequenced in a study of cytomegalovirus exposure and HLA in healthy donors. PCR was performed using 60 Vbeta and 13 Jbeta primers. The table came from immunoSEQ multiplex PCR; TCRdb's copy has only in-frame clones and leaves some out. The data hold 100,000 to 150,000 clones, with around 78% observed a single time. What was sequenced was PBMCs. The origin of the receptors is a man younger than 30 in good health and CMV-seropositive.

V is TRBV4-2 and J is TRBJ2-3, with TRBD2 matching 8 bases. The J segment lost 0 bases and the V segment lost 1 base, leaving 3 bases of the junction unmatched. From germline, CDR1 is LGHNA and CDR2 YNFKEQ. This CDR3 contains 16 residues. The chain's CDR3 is CASSQGAGDSTDTQYF. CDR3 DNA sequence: TGTGCCAGCAGCCAAGGAGCGGGGGACAGCACAGATACGCAGTATTTT.

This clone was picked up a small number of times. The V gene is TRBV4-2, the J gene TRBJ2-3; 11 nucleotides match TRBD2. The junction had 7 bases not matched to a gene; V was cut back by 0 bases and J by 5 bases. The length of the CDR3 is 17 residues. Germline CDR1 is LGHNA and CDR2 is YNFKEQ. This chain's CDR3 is CASSQETSGTPKDTQYF. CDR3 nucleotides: TGTGCCAGCAGCCAAGAGACTAGCGGGACCCCGAAAGATACGCAGTATTTT.

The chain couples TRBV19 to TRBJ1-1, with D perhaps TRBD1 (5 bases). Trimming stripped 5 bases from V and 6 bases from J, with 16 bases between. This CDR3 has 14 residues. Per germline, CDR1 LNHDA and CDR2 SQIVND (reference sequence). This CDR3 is CASSGRQLDPEAFF. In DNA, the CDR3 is TGTGCCAGTAGTGGCCGACAGCTAGATCCTGAAGCTTTCTTT.

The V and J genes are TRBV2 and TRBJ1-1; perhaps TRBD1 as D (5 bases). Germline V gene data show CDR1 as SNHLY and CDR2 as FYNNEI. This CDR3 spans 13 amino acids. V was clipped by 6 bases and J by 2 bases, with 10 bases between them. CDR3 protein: CASRDNSNTEAFF. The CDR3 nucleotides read TGTGCCAGCAGGGACAACTCAAACACTGAAGCTTTCTTT.

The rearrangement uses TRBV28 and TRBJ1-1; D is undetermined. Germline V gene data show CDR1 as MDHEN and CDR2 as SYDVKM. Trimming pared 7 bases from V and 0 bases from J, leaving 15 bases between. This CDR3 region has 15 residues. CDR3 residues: CASIPRGDMNTEAFF. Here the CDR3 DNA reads TGTGCCAGCATCCCGCGCGGGGATATGAACACTGAAGCTTTCTTT.

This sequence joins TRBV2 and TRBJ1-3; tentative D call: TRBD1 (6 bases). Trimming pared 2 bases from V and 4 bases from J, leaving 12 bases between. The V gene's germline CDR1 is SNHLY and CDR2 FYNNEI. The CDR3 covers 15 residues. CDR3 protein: CASSERGRGGNTIYF. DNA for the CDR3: TGTGCCAGCAGTGAACGGGGCAGGGGAGGAAACACCATATATTTT.

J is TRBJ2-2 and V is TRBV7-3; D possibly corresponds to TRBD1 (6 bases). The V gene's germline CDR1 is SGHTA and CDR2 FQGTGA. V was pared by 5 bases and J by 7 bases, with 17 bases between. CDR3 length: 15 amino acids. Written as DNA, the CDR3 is TGTGCCAGCAGCCCCTGGGGGTTACAGGGCGGGGAGCTGTTTTTT. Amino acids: CASSPWGLQGGELFF.

The CDR3 spells CASSLGGLATEAFF. CDR3 nucleotides: TGTGCCAGCAGCCTCGGGGGGTTGGCCACTGAAGCTTTCTTT. The chain couples TRBV5-6 to TRBJ1-1; weak D call: TRBD1 (5 bases). Trimming pared 4 bases from V and 4 bases from J, leaving 14 bases between. The germline V gene has CDR1 SGHDT and CDR2 YYEEEE. The CDR3 is 14 amino acids. Variable domain in full (rest from reference TRBV5-6 and TRBJ1-1): DAGVTQSPTHLIKTRGQQVTLRCSPKSGHDTVSWYQQALGQGPQFIFQYYEEEERQRGNFPDRFSGHQFPNYSSELNVNALLLGDSALYLCASSLGGLATEAFFGQGTRLTVV.

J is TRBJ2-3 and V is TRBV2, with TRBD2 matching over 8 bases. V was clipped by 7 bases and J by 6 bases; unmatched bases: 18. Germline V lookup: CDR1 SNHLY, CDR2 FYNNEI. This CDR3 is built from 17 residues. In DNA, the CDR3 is TGTGCCAGCAACCTCAATGGAGCGGGGGTCCGGAGGGATACGCAGTATTTT. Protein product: CASNLNGAGVRRDTQYF.